This record concerns one TCR beta chain sequence. These data belong to a study of technical replicates of blood from a few donors. Sequencing was performed with immunoSEQ multiplex PCR; in TCRdb, only in-frame clones are kept and a portion is missing. The table has some 78,000 clones, 85% to 95% seen once. The CDR3 covers 15 residues. V was cut by 0 bases and J by 5 bases, with 12 bases left in between. Germline V lookup: CDR1 SGHRS, CDR2 YFSETQ. The source of this sequence is a human donor in good health. V usage is TRBV5-1 and J usage is TRBJ2-1; a weak D match, TRBD2 (6 bases). Sequencing was carried out using T cells isolated from PBMCs. CDR3 sequence (DNA): TGCGCCAGCAGCTTGGTCGGGAGTGAAAACAATGAGCAGTTCTTC. Protein sequence: CASSLVGSENNEQFF.